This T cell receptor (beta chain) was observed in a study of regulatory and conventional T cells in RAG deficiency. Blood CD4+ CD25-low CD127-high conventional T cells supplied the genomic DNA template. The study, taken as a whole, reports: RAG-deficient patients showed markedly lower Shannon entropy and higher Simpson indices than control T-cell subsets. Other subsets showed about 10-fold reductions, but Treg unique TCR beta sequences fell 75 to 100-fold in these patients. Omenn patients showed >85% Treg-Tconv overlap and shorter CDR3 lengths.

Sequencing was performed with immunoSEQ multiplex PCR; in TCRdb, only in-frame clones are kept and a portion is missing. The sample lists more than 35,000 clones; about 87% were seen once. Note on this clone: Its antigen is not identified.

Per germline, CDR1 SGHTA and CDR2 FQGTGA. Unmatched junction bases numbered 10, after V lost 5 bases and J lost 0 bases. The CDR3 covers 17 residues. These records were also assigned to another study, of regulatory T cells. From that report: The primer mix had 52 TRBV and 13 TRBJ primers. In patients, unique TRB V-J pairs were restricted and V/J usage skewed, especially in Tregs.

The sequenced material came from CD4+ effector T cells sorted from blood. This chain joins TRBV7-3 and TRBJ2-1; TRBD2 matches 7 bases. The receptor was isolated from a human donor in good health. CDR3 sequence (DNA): TGTGCCAGCAGCCCCCATGGGCGGGAGAGCTCCTACAATGAGCAGTTCTTC. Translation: CASSPHGRESSYNEQFF.